These 20 T cell receptor beta chains originate from one sample sequenced in a study of shared clonotypes between healthy human individuals. TCRdb's copy holds only in-frame clones and misses some; the assay was immunoSEQ multiplex PCR. The repertoire includes 2.5 million or so clones, more than 90% of them detected once, and over 0.12% sits in the top ten. Input material: naive CD4+ T cells sorted from blood. Subset specified: CD45RA+ positively selected. Receptors originate from a man aged 18 to 29 in good health.

V gene TRBV7-9 combines with J gene TRBJ1-2; the D gene is possibly TRBD1 (6 bases). Germline values: CDR1 SEHNR, CDR2 FQNEAQ (reference sequence). The length of the CDR3 is 16 residues. Trimming pared 3 bases from V and 0 bases from J, leaving 14 bases between. The CDR3 protein is CASSLLQGKANYGYTF. In DNA form, the CDR3 reads TGTGCCAGCAGCTTGTTACAGGGAAAAGCTAACTATGGCTACACCTTC.

This sequence joins TRBV10-2 and TRBJ1-5; 8 bases line up with TRBD1. CDR1 is WSHSY and CDR2 is SAAADI in the germline V gene. Trimming at V came to 3 bases and at J to 6 bases, leaving 16 bases not matched to a gene. The CDR3 runs to 18 residues. This chain's CDR3 is CASSEPPRPGGSGQPQHF. CDR3 DNA: TGCGCCAGCAGTGAACCCCCCCGTCCAGGGGGCAGTGGTCAGCCCCAGCATTTT.

V and J are TRBV27 and TRBJ1-2; D not resolved. V shed 4 bases and J shed 3 bases, with 9 bases lying between them. The CDR3 is 13 amino acids. Germline V CDR1 and CDR2: MNHEY, SMNVEV (reference sequence). CDR3 region: CASSSLLDYGYTF. The CDR3 nucleotides read TGTGCCAGCAGTTCCTTATTGGACTATGGCTACACCTTC.

The rearrangement links TRBV7-9 to TRBJ2-3, with D uncertain. From germline, CDR1 is SEHNR and CDR2 FQNEAQ (reference sequence). CDR3 length: 15 residues. Trimming took 7 bases from V and 2 from J, leaving 16 bases between them. CDR3 nucleotide sequence: TGTGCCAGCACCGACCCGACGGCAGTCACAGATACGCAGTATTTT. This sequence encodes CASTDPTAVTDTQYF.

The J gene is TRBJ2-5, the V gene TRBV10-1, with 9 bases lining up with TRBD1. Germline assignment: CDR1 WNHNN and CDR2 SYGVQD (reference sequence). V shed 3 bases, J shed 0 bases, and the junction held 5 bases outside the gene matches. The CDR3 is 16 residues long. CDR3 in DNA: TGCGCCAGCAGTGACGGACAGGGGCCGTACCAAGAGACCCAGTACTTC. As protein: CASSDGQGPYQETQYF.

The chain combines TRBV6-5 with TRBJ2-5, with a tentative D call TRBD2 (7 bases). Germline CDR1 reads MNHEY; CDR2 reads SVGAGI. The CDR3 extends over 15 amino acids. With 7 bases removed from V and 5 bases from J, the gap between germline ends came to 20 bases. CDR3 nucleotides: TGTGCCAGCACTCTAACGGGGGGCTTTGGGGAGACCCAGTACTTC. Protein: CASTLTGGFGETQYF.

Concerning this clone itself: Distinct nucleotide sequences in the sample also encode this CDR3. The chain has TRBV5-1 and TRBJ2-7; tentatively, D is TRBD1 (6 bases). There are 14 residues in the CDR3. Deletions cut 0 bases from V and 3 bases from J, with 10 bases between. The germline V gene has CDR1 SGHRS and CDR2 YFSETQ. The CDR3 nucleotides are TGCGCCAGCAGCTTGGCTGGGGGCAGCTACGAGCAGTACTTC. This sequence encodes CASSLAGGSYEQYF.

V and J are TRBV5-1 and TRBJ1-4, with 7 positions matching TRBD1. With V trimmed by 4 bases and J by 0 bases, 12 bases remained unmatched. The CDR3 spans 18 residues. From germline, CDR1 is SGHRS and CDR2 YFSETQ. DNA for the CDR3: TGCGCCAGCAGCCCCTGGGACAGCTCCCCTACAACTAATGAAAAACTGTTTTTT. Translation gives CASSPWDSSPTTNEKLFF.

V usage is TRBV4-3 and J usage is TRBJ2-3; 8 bases agree with TRBD1. Looked up from germline, CDR1 is LGHNA and CDR2 is YSLEER. CDR3 length equals 19 residues. Trimming cost V 3 bases and J 5 bases; bases outside gene matches: 19. The CDR3 bases are TGCGCCAGCAGCCACCTCGACAGGGGAGGTTGTTTTCCGGGAGATACGCAGTATTTT. It is translated as CASSHLDRGGCFPGDTQYF.

The chain carries TRBV30 and TRBJ1-1; a weak D match, TRBD1 (5 bases). Trimming pared 0 bases from V and 11 bases from J, leaving 16 bases between. Germline lookup yields CDR1 GTSNPN and CDR2 SVGIG (reference sequence). CDR3 length: 13 residues. CDR3 protein: CAWSVDRGSTAFF. As DNA, the CDR3 is TGTGCCTGGAGTGTAGACAGAGGGTCCACGGCTTTCTTT.

The rearrangement uses TRBV19 and TRBJ2-7, with D tentatively TRBD1 (5 bases). The CDR3 consists of 13 residues. The germline gives CDR1 LNHDA, CDR2 SQIVND (reference sequence). Trimming took 5 bases from V and 2 from J, leaving 10 bases between them. The CDR3 here is CASSDSTAYEQYF. CDR3 nucleotide sequence: TGTGCCAGTAGTGACTCGACAGCCTACGAGCAGTACTTC.

The chain has TRBV7-2 and TRBJ2-1; TRBD2 matches at 12 bases. CDR3 length equals 16 residues. J was trimmed by 8 bases and V by 2 bases; bases with no gene match: 7. Germline CDR1 is SGHTA and CDR2 is FQGNSA. The CDR3: CASSLRTSGMRDEQFF. In DNA form, the CDR3 reads TGTGCCAGCAGCTTAAGGACTAGCGGGATGAGGGATGAGCAGTTCTTC. Full variable domain (missing parts from reference TRBV7-2 and TRBJ2-1): GAGVSQSPSNKVTEKGKDVELRCDPISGHTALYWYRQSLGQGLEFLIYFQGNSAPDKSGLPSDRFSAERTGGSVSTLTIQRTQQEDSAVYLCASSLRTSGMRDEQFFGPGTRLTVL.

The chain has TRBV7-3 and TRBJ1-2, with 8 nucleotides matching TRBD1. CDR1 and CDR2 from the germline V gene are SGHTA and FQGTGA. The V segment lost 5 bases and the J segment 8 bases; nucleotides outside the gene matches: 7. This CDR3 is 13 amino acids long. The DNA for the CDR3 is TGTGCCAGCAGCCCCGGACAGGGATTCGGCTACACCTTC. Amino acids: CASSPGQGFGYTF.

As for this clone: The same CDR3 also results from other DNA sequences found in this sample. The chain employs TRBV4-1 and TRBJ1-2, with D tentatively TRBD1 (6 bases). Germline V CDR1 and CDR2: MGHRA, YSYEKL. V lost 0 bases, J lost 2 bases, and 7 bases lay in between. The CDR3 has 14 amino acids. CDR3 nucleotides: TGCGCCAGCAGCCAAGACACAGGGAACTATGGCTACACCTTC. Amino acids: CASSQDTGNYGYTF.

The chain uses TRBV5-8 and TRBJ1-6, with a tentative D call TRBD1 (5 bases). This CDR3 spans 14 amino acids. V was cut by 4 bases and J by 11 bases, with 16 bases left in between. The V gene's germline CDR1 is SGHTS and CDR2 YDEGEE. CDR3 coding DNA: TGTGCCAGCAGCGTAACAGGACAACAGCCACCCCTCCACTTT. This codes for CASSVTGQQPPLHF.

In the case of this clone: The same CDR3 can be traced to other DNA sequences in this sample. The V gene is TRBV5-1, the J gene TRBJ2-5; 7 bases line up with TRBD1. Trimming cost V 0 bases and J 5 bases; bases outside gene matches: 4. The CDR3 has 14 residues. Germline-derived CDR1 and CDR2 are SGHRS and YFSETQ. The CDR3 sequence is CASSLGQGSETQYF. The CDR3 DNA reads TGCGCCAGCAGCTTGGGACAGGGCTCCGAGACCCAGTACTTC. The full variable domain, rest sourced from reference TRBV5-1 and TRBJ2-5, is KAGVTQTPRYLIKTRGQQVTLSCSPISGHRSVSWYQQTPGQGLQFLFEYFSETQRNKGNFPGRFSGRQFSNSRSEMNVSTLELGDSALYLCASSLGQGSETQYFGPGTRLLVL.

V is TRBV4-3 and J is TRBJ2-3, with TRBD2 matching 9 bases. CDR1 is LGHNA and CDR2 is YSLEER in the germline V gene. This CDR3 has 16 amino acids. V gave up 3 bases and J gave up 2 bases; unmatched junction bases: 6. The CDR3 loop reads CASSQNQGLATDTQYF. CDR3 DNA sequence: TGCGCCAGCAGCCAGAATCAGGGACTAGCCACAGATACGCAGTATTTT.

This clone was counted once. The chain uses TRBV6-4 and TRBJ2-1; 8 bases map to TRBD1. CDR1 is MRHNA, CDR2 SNTAGT, per germline. V shed 5 bases, J shed 4 bases, and the junction held 4 bases outside the gene matches. CDR3 length: 14 residues. For the CDR3, the DNA is TGTGCCAGCAGTCCGGGACAGGCTTACAATGAGCAGTTCTTC. Its translation is CASSPGQAYNEQFF.

The chain carries TRBV28 and TRBJ1-1; 7 bases line up with TRBD1. The germline V gene has CDR1 MDHEN and CDR2 SYDVKM. The CDR3 consists of 14 residues. J gave up 10 bases and V 3 bases, and 11 bases lay outside the gene matches. CDR3 nucleotides: TGTGCCAGCAGTTTCCATATAAACGCAGGGGGAGCTTTCTTT. Translation gives CASSFHINAGGAFF.

The chain employs TRBV12-5 and TRBJ1-5; D unclear. This CDR3 is built from 11 residues. V gave up 0 bases and J gave up 7 bases, with 1 base separating them. In germline, CDR1 is LGHNT, CDR2 FRNRAP. The CDR3, as DNA: TGTGCTAGTGGTTTGGTACAGCCCCAGCATTTT. Amino acid sequence: CASGLVQPQHF.